The clone carrying this TCR beta chain was counted only a few times. This sample was included in a study of T-cell reconstitution after alpha-beta-depleted transplantation in children. For TCRbeta, the library was prepared with unique molecular identifiers. TCRdb re-called the PCR reads with MiXCR, one entry per CDR3 protein. The data contain 500,000 or so distinct CDR3 sequences, about an eighth of them seen just once; the ten biggest clones take up around 13%. The material was PBMCs, mostly from graft donor cells, obtained 180 days after TCRalphabeta/CD19-depleted stem cell transplant. The sequence came from a female patient between 2 and 10 years old who had a stem cell transplant for aplastic anemia, so the T cells may come from the graft donor.

CDR3 in amino acids: CASSLGRTRNQPQHF. The CDR3 region has the DNA TGTGCCAGCAGCTTAGGACGTACAAGAAATCAGCCCCAGCATTTT. The chain links TRBV7-2 to TRBJ1-5, with D unclear. The CDR3 sequence is 15 residues long. Trimming took 1 base from V and 4 from J, leaving 11 bases between them. Looked up from germline, CDR1 is SGHTA and CDR2 is FQGNSA.